This paragraph reports one TCR beta chain. Its antigen is unidentified. These data come from a study of OX40 agonist ivuxolimab in advanced cancers. On the study more broadly: The dose-escalation cohort had hepatocellular carcinoma, melanoma, renal cell or head and neck cancer. One patient with hepatocellular carcinoma and two with cutaneous melanoma, three in all, had partial responses.

The method was immunoSEQ multiplex PCR; TCRdb's version includes in-frame clones alone and lacks a portion of them. The sample has tens of thousands of clones, approximately 90% seen once. Points from the study as a whole: Expanded clones belonging to CD8+ T cells outnumbered, on average, those of CD4+.

Sequenced material: CD4+ or CD8+ T cells sorted from blood, taken in a trial of the OX40 agonist ivuxolimab. This TCR came from an adult with an advanced solid tumor such as melanoma, head and neck, liver or kidney cancer.

For the CDR3, the DNA is TGTGCCAGTAATACAGGGGGCAATGAAAAACTGTTTTTT. Protein sequence: CASNTGGNEKLFF. The chain combines TRBV19 with TRBJ1-4, with 9 bases aligning to TRBD1. Germline V CDR1 and CDR2: LNHDA, SQIVND (reference sequence). The CDR3 contains 13 residues. The J segment lost 5 bases and the V segment lost 7 bases, leaving 2 bases of the junction unmatched. Combining the CDR3 with reference TRBV19 and TRBJ1-4 gives the whole variable domain DGGITQSPKYLFRKEGQNVTLSCEQNLNHDAMYWYRQDPGQGLRLIYYSQIVNDFQKGDIAEGYSVSREKKESFPLTVTSAQKNPTAFYLCASNTGGNEKLFFGSGTQLSVL.